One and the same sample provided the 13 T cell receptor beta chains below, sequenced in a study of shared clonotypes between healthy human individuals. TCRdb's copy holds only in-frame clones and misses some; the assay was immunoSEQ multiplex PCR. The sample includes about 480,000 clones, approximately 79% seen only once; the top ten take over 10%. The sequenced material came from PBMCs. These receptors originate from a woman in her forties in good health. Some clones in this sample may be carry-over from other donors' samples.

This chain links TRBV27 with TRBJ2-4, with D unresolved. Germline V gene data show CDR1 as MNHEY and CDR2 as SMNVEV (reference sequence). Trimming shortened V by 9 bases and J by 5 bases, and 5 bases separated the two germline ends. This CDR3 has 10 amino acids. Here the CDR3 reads CARPENIQYF. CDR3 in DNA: TGTGCCAGACCTGAAAACATTCAGTACTTC.

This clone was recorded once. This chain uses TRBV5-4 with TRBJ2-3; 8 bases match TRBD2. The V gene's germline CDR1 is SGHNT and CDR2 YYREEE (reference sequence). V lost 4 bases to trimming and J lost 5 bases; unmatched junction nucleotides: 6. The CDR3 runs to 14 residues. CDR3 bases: TGTGCCAGCAGCCCGGGACTAGAACAAGATACGCAGTATTTT. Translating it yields CASSPGLEQDTQYF.

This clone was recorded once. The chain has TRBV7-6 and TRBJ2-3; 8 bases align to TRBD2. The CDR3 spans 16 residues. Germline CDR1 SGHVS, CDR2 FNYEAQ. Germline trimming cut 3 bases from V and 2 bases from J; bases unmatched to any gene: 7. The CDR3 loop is CASSLGTSGPTDTQYF. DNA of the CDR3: TGTGCCAGCAGCTTGGGAACTAGCGGCCCCACAGATACGCAGTATTTT.

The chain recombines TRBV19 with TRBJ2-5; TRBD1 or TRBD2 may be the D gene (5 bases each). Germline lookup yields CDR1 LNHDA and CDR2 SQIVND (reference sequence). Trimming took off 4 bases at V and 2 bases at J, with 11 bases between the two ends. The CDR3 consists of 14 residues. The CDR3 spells CASSSWGRQETQYF. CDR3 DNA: TGTGCCAGTAGTAGCTGGGGACGGCAAGAGACCCAGTACTTC. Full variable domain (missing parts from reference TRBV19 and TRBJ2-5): DGGITQSPKYLFRKEGQNVTLSCEQNLNHDAMYWYRQDPGQGLRLIYYSQIVNDFQKGDIAEGYSVSREKKESFPLTVTSAQKNPTAFYLCASSSWGRQETQYFGPGTRLLVL.

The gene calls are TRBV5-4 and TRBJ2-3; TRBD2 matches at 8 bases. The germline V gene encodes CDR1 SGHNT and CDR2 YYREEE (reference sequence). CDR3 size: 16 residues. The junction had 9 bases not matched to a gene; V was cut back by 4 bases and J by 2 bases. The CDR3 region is CASSLAGKPPTDTQYF. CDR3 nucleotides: TGTGCCAGCAGCCTAGCGGGCAAACCGCCCACAGATACGCAGTATTTT.

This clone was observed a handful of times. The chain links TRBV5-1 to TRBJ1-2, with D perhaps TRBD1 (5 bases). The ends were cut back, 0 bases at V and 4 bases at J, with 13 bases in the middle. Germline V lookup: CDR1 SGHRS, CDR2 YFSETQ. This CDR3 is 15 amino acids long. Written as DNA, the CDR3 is TGCGCCAGCAGCTTGGAGGGTTGGGGGAGCTATGGCTACACCTTC. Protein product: CASSLEGWGSYGYTF. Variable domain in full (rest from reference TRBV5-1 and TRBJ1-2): KAGVTQTPRYLIKTRGQQVTLSCSPISGHRSVSWYQQTPGQGLQFLFEYFSETQRNKGNFPGRFSGRQFSNSRSEMNVSTLELGDSALYLCASSLEGWGSYGYTFGSGTRLTVV.

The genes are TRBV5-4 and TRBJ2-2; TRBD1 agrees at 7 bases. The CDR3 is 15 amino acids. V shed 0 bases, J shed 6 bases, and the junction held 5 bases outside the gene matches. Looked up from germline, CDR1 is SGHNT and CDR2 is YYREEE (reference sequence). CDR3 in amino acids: CASSLEAQGAGELFF. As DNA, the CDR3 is TGTGCCAGCAGCTTGGAAGCTCAGGGGGCCGGGGAGCTGTTTTTT. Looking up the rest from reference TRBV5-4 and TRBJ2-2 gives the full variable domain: ETGVTQSPTHLIKTRGQQVTLRCSSQSGHNTVSWYQQALGQGPQFIFQYYREEENGRGNFPPRFSGLQFPNYSSELNVNALELDDSALYLCASSLEAQGAGELFFGEGSRLTVL.

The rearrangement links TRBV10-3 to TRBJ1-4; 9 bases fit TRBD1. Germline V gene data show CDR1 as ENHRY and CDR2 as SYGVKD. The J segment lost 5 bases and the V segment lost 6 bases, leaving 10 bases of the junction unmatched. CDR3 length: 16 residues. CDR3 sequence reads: CAISPTVDRGNEKLFF. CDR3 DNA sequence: TGTGCCATCAGCCCAACCGTGGACAGGGGAAATGAAAAACTGTTTTTT.

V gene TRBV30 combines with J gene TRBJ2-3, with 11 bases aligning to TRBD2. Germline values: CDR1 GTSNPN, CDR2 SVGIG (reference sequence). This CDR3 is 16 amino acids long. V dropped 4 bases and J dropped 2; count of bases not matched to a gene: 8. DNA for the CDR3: TGTGCCTGGACAGAAAGGACTAGCGGGCCCACAGATACGCAGTATTTT. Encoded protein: CAWTERTSGPTDTQYF.

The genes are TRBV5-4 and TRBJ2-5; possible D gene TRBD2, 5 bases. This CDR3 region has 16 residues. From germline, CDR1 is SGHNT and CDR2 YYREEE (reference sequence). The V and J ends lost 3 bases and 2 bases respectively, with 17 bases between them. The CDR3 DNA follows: TGTGCCAGCAGCTCCCCCGGGGAGCCCTGGCAAGAGACCCAGTACTTC. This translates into CASSSPGEPWQETQYF.

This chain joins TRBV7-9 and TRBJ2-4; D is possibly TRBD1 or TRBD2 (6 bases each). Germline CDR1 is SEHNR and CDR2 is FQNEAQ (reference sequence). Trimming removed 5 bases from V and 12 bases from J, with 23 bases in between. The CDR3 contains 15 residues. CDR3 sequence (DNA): TGTGCCAGCAGCCATTCCGCCGGAGGGACAAATAGTCAGTACTTC. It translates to CASSHSAGGTNSQYF.

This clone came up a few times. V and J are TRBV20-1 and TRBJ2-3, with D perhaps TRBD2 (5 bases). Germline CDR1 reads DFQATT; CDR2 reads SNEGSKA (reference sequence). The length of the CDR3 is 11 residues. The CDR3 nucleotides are TGCAGCGCTTGGAGGACAGATACGCAGTATTTT. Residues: CSAWRTDTQYF.

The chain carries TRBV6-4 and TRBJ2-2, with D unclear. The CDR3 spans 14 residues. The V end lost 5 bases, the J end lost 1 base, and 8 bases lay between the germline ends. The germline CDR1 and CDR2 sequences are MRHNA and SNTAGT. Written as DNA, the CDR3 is TGTGCCAGCAGTAATTACCAGAACACCGGGGAGCTGTTTTTT. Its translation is CASSNYQNTGELFF.